What follows are 7 T cell receptor beta chains derived from one specimen sequenced in a study of beta chain features in type 1 diabetes. Study-level results: People with Type 1 diabetes carried modestly yet significantly shorter TCRB CDR3s in all four CD4+ subsets.

These receptors are not linked to any known antigen. Reverse transcription of all isolated RNA meant that expressed TCRB transcripts were sequenced. This table comes from immunoSEQ multiplex PCR, and its TCRdb copy is limited to in-frame clones, with some not included. The sample holds over 150,000 clones, around a tenth seen once. The sequencing sample was made of central memory CD4+ T cells from blood. The receptor source for this set is a young man with type 1 diabetes.

The chain is built from TRBV6-1 and TRBJ1-1; D is unresolved. CDR1 and CDR2 from the germline V gene are MNHNS and SASEGT. The CDR3 has 14 residues. With 4 bases removed from V and 2 bases from J, the gap between germline ends came to 11 bases. The CDR3 DNA reads as TGTGCCAGCAGTGGATTCACGGGTAACACTGAAGCTTTCTTT. This encodes CASSGFTGNTEAFF.

The gene calls are TRBV2 and TRBJ2-7; 11 nucleotides align to TRBD2. CDR1 and CDR2 from the germline V gene are SNHLY and FYNNEI. The V and J ends lost 4 bases and 9 bases, in that order; junction bases with no gene match: 14. The CDR3 sequence is 16 residues long. The DNA for the CDR3 is TGTGCCAGCAGTGCGCTCCCACTAGCGGGAGAGGTTGCGCAGTACTTC. This encodes CASSALPLAGEVAQYF.

For the CDR3, the DNA is TGTGCCAGCAGCTTGGGTCTAGCGGGAGGAGGTGAGACCCAGTACTTC. Its protein product is CASSLGLAGGGETQYF. The chain carries TRBV5-5 and TRBJ2-5, with 11 bases aligning to TRBD2. The J segment lost 5 bases and the V segment lost 0 bases, leaving 6 bases of the junction unmatched. The CDR3 extends over 16 amino acids. The germline V gene has CDR1 SGHKS and CDR2 YYEKEE (reference sequence).

This clone was detected a few times. The V call is TRBV18, the J call TRBJ2-6; the D gene is possibly TRBD2 (5 bases). Trimming removed 8 bases from V and 4 bases from J, with 9 bases in between. Per the germline V gene, CDR1 is KGHSH and CDR2 is LQKENI. The CDR3 totals 13 residues. In nucleotides, the CDR3 is TGTGCCAGCCAGCGGTGGGGGGCCAACGTCCTGACTTTC. It is translated as CASQRWGANVLTF.

The chain couples TRBV4-2 to TRBJ2-3, with D perhaps matching TRBD1 (5 bases). V was trimmed by 2 bases and J by 2 bases, leaving 11 bases between them. The length of the CDR3 is 15 residues. The V gene's germline CDR1 is LGHNA and CDR2 YNFKEQ. CDR3 nucleotide sequence: TGTGCCAGCAGCCAACCCGACAGTTCCACAGATACGCAGTATTTT. It translates to CASSQPDSSTDTQYF.

This clone was detected a few times. The rearrangement joins TRBV6-5 to TRBJ2-5; TRBD2 matches 11 bases. The trim removed 4 bases at V and 10 bases at J, leaving 5 bases unmatched. Germline-derived CDR1 and CDR2 are MNHEY and SVGAGI. The length of the CDR3 is 13 residues. CDR3 residues: CASSLAGGQVQYF. As DNA, the CDR3 is TGTGCCAGCAGTTTAGCGGGAGGGCAAGTCCAGTACTTC.

The J gene is TRBJ2-7, the V gene TRBV9, with D possibly being TRBD1 (5 bases). Deletions cut 3 bases from V and 0 bases from J, with 13 bases between. The germline V gene encodes CDR1 SGDLS and CDR2 YYNGEE. The CDR3 totals 15 residues. This chain's CDR3 is CASSETGHPSYEQYF. In DNA, the CDR3 is TGTGCCAGCAGCGAAACTGGACATCCCTCCTACGAGCAGTACTTC.